The clone carrying this TCR beta chain occurred many times. The data were obtained in a study of T cell responses to AZD1222 COVID-19 vaccine. As for the study in general: Second doses that came at about 4 or about 12 weeks were put together.

Using immunoSEQ multiplex PCR, the repertoire was profiled, and TCRdb retains in-frame clones only, with some absent. In the table there are 150,000 to 200,000 clones, more than 85% of which are singletons. This clonotype was obtained from an adult in good health. The sample was peripheral blood, taken on day 0 of AZD1222 vaccination.

The CDR3 DNA reads as TGTGCCAGCAGCCTACAGGGTCCTCCTAATGAAAAACTGTTTTTT. Translation gives CASSLQGPPNEKLFF. The chain uses TRBV7-9 and TRBJ1-4; TRBD1 is a possible D gene (6 bases). V lost 5 bases and J lost 3, with 13 bases in between. The CDR3 totals 15 residues. Germline values: CDR1 SEHNR, CDR2 FQNEAQ (reference sequence).